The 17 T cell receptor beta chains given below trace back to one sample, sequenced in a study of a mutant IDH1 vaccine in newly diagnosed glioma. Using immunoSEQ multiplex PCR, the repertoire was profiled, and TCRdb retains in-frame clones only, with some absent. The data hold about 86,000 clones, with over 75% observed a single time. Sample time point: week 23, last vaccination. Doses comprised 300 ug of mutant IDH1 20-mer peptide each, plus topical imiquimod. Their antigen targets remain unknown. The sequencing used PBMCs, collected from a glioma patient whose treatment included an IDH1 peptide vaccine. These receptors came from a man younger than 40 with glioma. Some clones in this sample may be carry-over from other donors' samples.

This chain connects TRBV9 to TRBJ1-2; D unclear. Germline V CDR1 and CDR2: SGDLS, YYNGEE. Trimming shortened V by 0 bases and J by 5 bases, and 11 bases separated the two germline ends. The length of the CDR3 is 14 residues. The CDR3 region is CASSVADWAYGYTF. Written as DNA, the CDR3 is TGTGCCAGCAGCGTAGCTGATTGGGCTTATGGCTACACCTTC.

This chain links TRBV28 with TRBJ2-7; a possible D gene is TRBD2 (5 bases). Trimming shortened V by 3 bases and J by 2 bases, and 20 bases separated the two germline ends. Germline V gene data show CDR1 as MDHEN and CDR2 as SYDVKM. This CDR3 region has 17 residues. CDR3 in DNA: TGTGCCAGCAGTTTTTTGATGTTCGGGGATACACCCTACGAGCAGTACTTC. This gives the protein CASSFLMFGDTPYEQYF.

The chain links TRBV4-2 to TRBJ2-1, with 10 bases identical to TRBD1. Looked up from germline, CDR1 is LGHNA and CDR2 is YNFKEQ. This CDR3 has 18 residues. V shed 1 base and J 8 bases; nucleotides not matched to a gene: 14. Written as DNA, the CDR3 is TGTGCCAGCAGCCAAGGAGATCACCCGGGACAGGGGTTTGATGAGCAGTTCTTC. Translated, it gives CASSQGDHPGQGFDEQFF.

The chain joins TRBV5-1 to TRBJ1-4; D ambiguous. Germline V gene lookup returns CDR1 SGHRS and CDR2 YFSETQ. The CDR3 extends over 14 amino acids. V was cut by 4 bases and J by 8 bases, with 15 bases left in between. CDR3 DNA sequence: TGCGCCAGCAGCGTGAGAGGCGGCGGGGAAAAACTGTTTTTT. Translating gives CASSVRGGGEKLFF.

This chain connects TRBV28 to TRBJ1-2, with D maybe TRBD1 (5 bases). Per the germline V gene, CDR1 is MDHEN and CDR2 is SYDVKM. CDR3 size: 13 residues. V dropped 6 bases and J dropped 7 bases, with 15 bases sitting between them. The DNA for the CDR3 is TGTGCCAGCAGCTTGAAGAGGGGATTTGGCTACACCTTC. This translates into CASSLKRGFGYTF.

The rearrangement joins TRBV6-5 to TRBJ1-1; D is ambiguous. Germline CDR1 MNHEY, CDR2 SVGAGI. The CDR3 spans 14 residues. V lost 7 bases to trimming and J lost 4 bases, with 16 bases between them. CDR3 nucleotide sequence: TGTGCCAGCAACCCACAAGGCTGGGGCACTGAAGCTTTCTTT. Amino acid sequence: CASNPQGWGTEAFF.

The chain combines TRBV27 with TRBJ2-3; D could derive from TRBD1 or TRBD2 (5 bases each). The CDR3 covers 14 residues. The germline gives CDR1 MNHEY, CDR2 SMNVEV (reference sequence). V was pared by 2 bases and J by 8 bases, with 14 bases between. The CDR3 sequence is CASSLGGGGRTQYF. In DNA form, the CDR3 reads TGTGCCAGCAGTTTAGGGGGTGGGGGACGTACGCAGTATTTT.

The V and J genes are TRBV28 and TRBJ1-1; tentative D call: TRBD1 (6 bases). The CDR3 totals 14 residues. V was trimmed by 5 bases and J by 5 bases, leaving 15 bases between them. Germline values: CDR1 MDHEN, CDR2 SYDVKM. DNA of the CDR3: TGTGCCAGCAGTCGGATAACAGGGCGAACTGAAGCTTTCTTT. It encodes CASSRITGRTEAFF.

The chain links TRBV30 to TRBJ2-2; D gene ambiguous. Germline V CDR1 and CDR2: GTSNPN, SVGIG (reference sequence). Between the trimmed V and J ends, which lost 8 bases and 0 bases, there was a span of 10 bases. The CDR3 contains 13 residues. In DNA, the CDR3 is TGTGCCCAAAGGGCCACGAACACCGGGGAGCTGTTTTTT. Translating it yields CAQRATNTGELFF.

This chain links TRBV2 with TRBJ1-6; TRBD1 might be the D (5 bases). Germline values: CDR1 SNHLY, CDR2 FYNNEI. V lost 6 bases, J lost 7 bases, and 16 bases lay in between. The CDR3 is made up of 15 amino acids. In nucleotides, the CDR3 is TGTGCCAGCAGATTCCGGGACCTAGGGAATTCACCCCTCCACTTT. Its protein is CASRFRDLGNSPLHF.

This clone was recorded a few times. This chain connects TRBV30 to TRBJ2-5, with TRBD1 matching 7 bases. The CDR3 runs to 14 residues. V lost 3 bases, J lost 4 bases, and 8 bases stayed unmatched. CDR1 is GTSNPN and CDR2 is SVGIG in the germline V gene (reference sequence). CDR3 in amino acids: CAWRPGAGGETQYF. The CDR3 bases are TGTGCCTGGAGACCAGGGGCAGGGGGAGAGACCCAGTACTTC.

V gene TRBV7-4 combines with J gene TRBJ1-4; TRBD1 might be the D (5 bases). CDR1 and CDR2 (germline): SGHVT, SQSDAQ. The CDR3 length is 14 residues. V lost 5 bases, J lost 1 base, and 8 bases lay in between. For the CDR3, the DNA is TGTGCCAGCAGCCCGGGGGGAACTAATGAAAAACTGTTTTTT. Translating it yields CASSPGGTNEKLFF.

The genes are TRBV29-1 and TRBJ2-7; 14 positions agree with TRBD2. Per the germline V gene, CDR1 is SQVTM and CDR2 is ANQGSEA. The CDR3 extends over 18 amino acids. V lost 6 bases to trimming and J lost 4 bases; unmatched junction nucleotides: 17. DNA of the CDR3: TGCAGCGTCGCAAACCGTGCGGGACTAGCGGGGGCCCAGTACGAGCAGTACTTC. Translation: CSVANRAGLAGAQYEQYF.

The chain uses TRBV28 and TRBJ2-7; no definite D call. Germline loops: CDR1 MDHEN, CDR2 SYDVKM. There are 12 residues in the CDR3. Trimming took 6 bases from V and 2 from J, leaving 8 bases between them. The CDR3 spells CASSTNTYEQYF. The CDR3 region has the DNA TGTGCCAGCAGCACCAATACCTACGAGCAGTACTTC.

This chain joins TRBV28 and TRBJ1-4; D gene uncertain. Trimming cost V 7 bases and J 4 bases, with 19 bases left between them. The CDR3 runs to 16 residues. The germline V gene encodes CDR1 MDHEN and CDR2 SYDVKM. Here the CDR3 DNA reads TGTGCCAGCACGCCCACGATTGCCGGGCTTAATGAAAAACTGTTTTTT. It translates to CASTPTIAGLNEKLFF.

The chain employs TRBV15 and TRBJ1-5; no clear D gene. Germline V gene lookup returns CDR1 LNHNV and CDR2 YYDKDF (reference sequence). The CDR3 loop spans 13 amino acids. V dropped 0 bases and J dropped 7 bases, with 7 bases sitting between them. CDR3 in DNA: TGTGCCACCAGCAGAGACTATAAACAGCCCCAGCATTTT. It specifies CATSRDYKQPQHF.

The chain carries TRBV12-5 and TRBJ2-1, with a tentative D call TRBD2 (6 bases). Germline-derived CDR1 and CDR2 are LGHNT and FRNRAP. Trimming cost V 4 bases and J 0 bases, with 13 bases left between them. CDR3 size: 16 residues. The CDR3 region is CASGSVRGSSYNEQFF. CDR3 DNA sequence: TGTGCTAGTGGTTCCGTCCGGGGGAGCTCCTACAATGAGCAGTTCTTC.